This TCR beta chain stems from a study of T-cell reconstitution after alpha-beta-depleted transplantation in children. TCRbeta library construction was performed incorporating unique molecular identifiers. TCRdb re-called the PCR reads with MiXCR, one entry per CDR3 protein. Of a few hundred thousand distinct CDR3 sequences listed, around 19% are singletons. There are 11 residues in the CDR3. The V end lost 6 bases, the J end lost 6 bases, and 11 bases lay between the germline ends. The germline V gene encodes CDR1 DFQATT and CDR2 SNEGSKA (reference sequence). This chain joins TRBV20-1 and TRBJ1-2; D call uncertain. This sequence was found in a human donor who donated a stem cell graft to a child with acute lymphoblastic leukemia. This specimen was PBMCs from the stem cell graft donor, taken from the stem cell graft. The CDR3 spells CSASDLNGYTF. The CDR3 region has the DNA TGCAGTGCCTCGGACCTCAATGGCTACACCTTC.